This note documents a single TCR beta chain sequence. What it binds is not known. CDR3 size: 18 residues. Germline V gene lookup returns CDR1 SQVTM and CDR2 ANQGSEA. This record comes from a study of CXCR3-negative and CXCR3-positive naive CD8 T cells. Overall study results and limits: Both of the naive subsets showed about the same high diversity, but memory CD8+ cells had much less.

Libraries were UMI-labeled 5' RACE TRB cDNA. TCRdb reprocessed the 5' RACE reads and keeps a single row for each CDR3 protein, giving no DNA. The ten top clones account for about 2.3%, within a sample of under 50,000 distinct CDR3 sequences. The sample was naive CXCR3- CD8+ T cells from blood. Sample subset: CD45RO-CCR7+CD27+CD95- naive CD8+ T cells lacking CXCR3 (TNR3-). The source is a human donor in good health. Some clones in this sample may be carry-over from other donors' samples. This chain uses TRBV29-1 with TRBJ2-7; TCRdb proposes TRBD2, but this gene call is untestable without DNA. The CDR3 region is CSVLQGPNLPYLLYEQYF.